The next 21 T cell receptor beta chains were all read from a single sample in a study of graft-versus-host responses after intestinal transplantation. Generated by immunoSEQ multiplex PCR, the TCRdb table keeps only in-frame clones and is missing some. The sample lists approximately 75,000 clones, around 90% occurring once. For these TCRs, the target antigens are not known. The sample was unstimulated CD8+ T cells sorted from spleen or lymph node cells, taken before transplant. These TCRs come from a human donor who was the organ donor for an intestinal transplant.

The J gene is TRBJ2-5, the V gene TRBV27; D gene uncertain. With 10 bases removed from V and 5 bases from J, the gap between germline ends came to 11 bases. Germline V CDR1 and CDR2: MNHEY, SMNVEV (reference sequence). This CDR3 contains 11 residues. The CDR3 region has the DNA TGTGCCACCAAGACATGGGAGACCCAGTACTTC. As protein: CATKTWETQYF.

The gene calls are TRBV18 and TRBJ2-6; the D is unclear. CDR1 is KGHSH, CDR2 LQKENI, per germline. Trimming pared 1 base from V and 0 bases from J, leaving 10 bases between. The CDR3 runs to 17 residues. CDR3 bases: TGTGCCAGCTCACCACTGGCAGGCCTCTCTGGGGCCAACGTCCTGACTTTC. Amino acids: CASSPLAGLSGANVLTF.

The chain couples TRBV27 to TRBJ1-1, with TRBD1 matching over 7 bases. Germline-derived CDR1 and CDR2 are MNHEY and SMNVEV (reference sequence). The junction had 22 bases not matched to a gene; V was cut back by 2 bases and J by 7 bases. The CDR3 length is 19 residues. The CDR3 sequence is CASSLMGPGPTGVRFEAFF. The CDR3 DNA follows: TGTGCCAGCAGTTTAATGGGGCCAGGGCCCACAGGGGTAAGATTTGAAGCTTTCTTT.

On this clone: An end of the junction differs from the germline gene, which may be a read error. The chain carries TRBV7-9 and TRBJ2-2; 8 nucleotides agree with TRBD2. CDR3 length: 12 residues. Per the germline V gene, CDR1 is SEHNR and CDR2 is FQNEAQ (reference sequence). CDR3 nucleotide sequence: TGCTGCGTTCGGGGGGGCACCGGGGAGCTGTTTTTT. It yields the protein CCVRGGTGELFF.

The chain carries TRBV19 and TRBJ1-1; D may be TRBD1 (6 bases). CDR3 size: 15 residues. V was pared by 4 bases and J by 5 bases, with 17 bases between. The germline V gene has CDR1 LNHDA and CDR2 SQIVND (reference sequence). This CDR3 reads CASSTPNLQGTEAFF. The CDR3 DNA reads as TGTGCCAGTAGTACCCCCAACCTACAGGGTACTGAAGCTTTCTTT. Drawing the rest from reference TRBV19 and TRBJ1-1, the complete variable domain is DGGITQSPKYLFRKEGQNVTLSCEQNLNHDAMYWYRQDPGQGLRLIYYSQIVNDFQKGDIAEGYSVSREKKESFPLTVTSAQKNPTAFYLCASSTPNLQGTEAFFGQGTRLTVV.

This chain links TRBV29-1 with TRBJ2-1, with TRBD1 identical over 7 bases. V lost 3 bases, J lost 5 bases, and 4 bases stayed unmatched. In germline, CDR1 is SQVTM, CDR2 ANQGSEA. CDR3 size: 13 residues. DNA of the CDR3: TGCAGCGTTGACCCGACAGGGAACAATGAGCAGTTCTTC. This translates into CSVDPTGNNEQFF.

Points on this clone: The identical CDR3 is also encoded by other nucleotide sequences in the sample. The chain employs TRBV4-2 and TRBJ1-1; possible D gene TRBD1, 5 bases. Germline-derived CDR1 and CDR2 are LGHNA and YNFKEQ. The CDR3 contains 14 residues. V was clipped by 6 bases and J by 0 bases, with 11 bases between them. The CDR3 DNA reads as TGTGCCAGCAGTCTCGGAGGGGTGAACACTGAAGCTTTCTTT. Translation gives CASSLGGVNTEAFF.

The J gene is TRBJ2-5, the V gene TRBV7-9; 8 bases are shared with TRBD2. This CDR3 is 16 amino acids long. V trimming: 3 bases; J trimming: 5 bases; junction bases outside the gene matches: 11. Germline V CDR1 and CDR2: SEHNR, FQNEAQ (reference sequence). The CDR3 nucleotides read TGTGCCAGCAGCTTGATAACGGGGGGGCCTGGGGAGACCCAGTACTTC. The encoded protein is CASSLITGGPGETQYF. The complete variable domain, with remaining parts taken from reference TRBV7-9 and TRBJ2-5, reads DTGVSQNPRHKITKRGQNVTFRCDPISEHNRLYWYRQTLGQGPEFLTYFQNEAQLEKSRLLSDRFSAERPKGSFSTLEIQRTEQGDSAMYLCASSLITGGPGETQYFGPGTRLLVL.

Only a few counts were recorded for this clone. The chain employs TRBV4-3 and TRBJ1-2; TRBD1 agrees at 10 bases. Germline assignment: CDR1 LGHNA and CDR2 YSLEER. The CDR3 sequence is 14 residues long. V lost 3 bases, J lost 8 bases, and 6 bases stayed unmatched. The CDR3 is CASSHPTGGEGYTF. CDR3 coding DNA: TGCGCCAGCAGCCACCCGACAGGGGGCGAAGGCTACACCTTC.

This chain joins TRBV5-1 and TRBJ1-3; D is ambiguous. Trimming stripped 0 bases from V and 1 base from J, with 8 bases between. The CDR3 sequence is 15 residues long. The germline CDR1 and CDR2 sequences are SGHRS and YFSETQ. CDR3 nucleotide sequence: TGCGCCAGCAGCTTGGGGAGTACATCTGGAAACACCATATATTTT. Its translation is CASSLGSTSGNTIYF.

The J gene is TRBJ1-2, the V gene TRBV7-8; D is unresolved. Germline CDR1 and CDR2: SGHVS and FQNEAQ. The V end lost 2 bases, the J end lost 8 bases, and 21 bases lay between the germline ends. There are 16 residues in the CDR3. This CDR3 reads CASSLRRLLHLFGYTF. CDR3 in DNA: TGTGCCAGCAGCTTACGTCGACTACTGCATCTATTCGGCTACACCTTC.

The chain combines TRBV10-2 with TRBJ1-1; possible D gene TRBD1, 6 bases. The germline gives CDR1 WSHSY, CDR2 SAAADI. CDR3 length equals 16 residues. The V end was cut by 6 bases, the J end by 3 bases, with 20 bases between. CDR3 region: CASSTTKTGRDTEAFF. The CDR3 bases are TGCGCCAGCAGCACGACCAAAACAGGGAGGGACACTGAAGCTTTCTTT.

CDR3 sequence (DNA): TGTGCCAGCAGCTTAGAGCAGGGAAGGGAAAAACTGTTTTTT. As protein: CASSLEQGREKLFF. The chain uses TRBV7-2 and TRBJ1-4; D possibly corresponds to TRBD1 (5 bases). V was clipped by 1 base and J by 8 bases, with 11 bases between them. The CDR3 loop spans 14 amino acids. Germline loops: CDR1 SGHTA, CDR2 FQGNSA.

The rearrangement links TRBV7-2 to TRBJ2-5; TRBD2 matches at 11 bases. CDR1 and CDR2 from the germline V gene are SGHTA and FQGNSA. The CDR3 is 16 residues long. Trimming cost V 5 bases and J 5 bases; bases outside gene matches: 10. CDR3 sequence (DNA): TGTGCCAGCAGCATCTACCTAGCGGGGGGAGGCGAGACCCAGTACTTC. Amino acid sequence: CASSIYLAGGGETQYF.

This clone came up once. The chain combines TRBV5-6 with TRBJ2-2, with D perhaps TRBD2 (6 bases). CDR1 is SGHDT and CDR2 is YYEEEE in the germline V gene. The CDR3 contains 15 residues. The V end lost 7 bases, the J end lost 8 bases, and 21 bases lay between the germline ends. CDR3 nucleotides: TGTGCCAGCGGTCCGGGAGCCTTCACAGGTGGGGAGCTGTTTTTT. Protein product: CASGPGAFTGGELFF.

This chain uses TRBV2 with TRBJ1-1; 10 nucleotides align to TRBD1. Germline V lookup: CDR1 SNHLY, CDR2 FYNNEI. The CDR3 runs to 19 residues. Trimming cost V 1 base and J 0 bases; bases outside gene matches: 11. Written as DNA, the CDR3 is TGTGCCAGCAGTGAAGTTCGGTCTAGGACAGGGGGGTTGAACACTGAAGCTTTCTTT. As protein: CASSEVRSRTGGLNTEAFF.

The chain carries TRBV4-1 and TRBJ2-1, with 12 bases aligning to TRBD2. Germline V lookup: CDR1 MGHRA, CDR2 YSYEKL. The CDR3 has 16 amino acids. V dropped 1 base and J dropped 9; count of bases not matched to a gene: 7. CDR3 in DNA: TGCGCCAGCAGCCAAGGGGCTAGCGGGGGGGCTTTTGAGCAGTTCTTC. This encodes CASSQGASGGAFEQFF.

On this clone: One junction end disagrees with the germline gene, perhaps due to a read error. The V and J genes are TRBV2 and TRBJ1-4; no definite D call. The CDR3 runs 14 residues. Germline V gene sequence: CDR1 SNHLY, CDR2 FYNNEI. The CDR3 sequence: CASSEGIANEKLFF. CDR3 coding DNA: TGTGCCAGCAGCGAAGGGATAGCGAATGAAAAACTGTTTTTT.

In this sample, this clone turned up once. The gene calls are TRBV27 and TRBJ1-2; TRBD1 agrees at 7 bases. Germline assignment: CDR1 MNHEY and CDR2 SMNVEV (reference sequence). CDR3 length: 18 residues. The ends lost 6 bases at V and 0 bases at J; junction bases unmatched: 16. For the CDR3, the DNA is TGTGCCAGCAGAACCGACAGGGCCTCATCTCCTCCTAACTATGGCTACACCTTC. This sequence encodes CASRTDRASSPPNYGYTF.

This chain joins TRBV2 and TRBJ2-2; 12 nucleotides agree with TRBD2. After removal of 10 bases from V and 4 bases from J, the junction contained 10 bases not matched to a gene. The CDR3 has 16 amino acids. Germline CDR1 is SNHLY and CDR2 is FYNNEI. The CDR3 region has the DNA TGTGCCAACCTCAGACTAGCGGGGGTCCTCACCGGGGAGCTGTTTTTT. This codes for CANLRLAGVLTGELFF.

This clone was recorded a few times. The chain links TRBV7-2 to TRBJ1-3; possibly TRBD1 for D (6 bases). V gave up 5 bases and J gave up 0 bases, with 11 bases separating them. In germline, CDR1 is SGHTA, CDR2 FQGNSA. The CDR3 contains 15 residues. CDR3 bases: TGTGCCAGCAGCGTAGACAGGAGCTCTGGAAACACCATATATTTT. It codes for CASSVDRSSGNTIYF.